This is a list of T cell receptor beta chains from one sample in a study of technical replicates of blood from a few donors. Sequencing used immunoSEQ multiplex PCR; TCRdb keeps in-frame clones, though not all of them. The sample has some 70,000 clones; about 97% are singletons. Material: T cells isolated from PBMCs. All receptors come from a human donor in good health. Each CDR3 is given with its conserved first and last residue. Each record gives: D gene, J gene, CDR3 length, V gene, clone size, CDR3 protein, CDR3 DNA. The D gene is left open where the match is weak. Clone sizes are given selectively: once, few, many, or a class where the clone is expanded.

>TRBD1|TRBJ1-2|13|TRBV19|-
CASGDREEYGYTF
TGTGCCAGTGGCGACAGGGAGGAATATGGCTACACCTTC
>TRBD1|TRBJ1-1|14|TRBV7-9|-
CASSLAGQTNEAFF
TGTGCCAGCAGCTTAGCGGGACAGACCAATGAAGCTTTCTTT
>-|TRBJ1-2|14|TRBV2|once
CASSDSPSFYGYTF
TGTGCCAGCAGTGACAGTCCTTCCTTCTATGGCTACACCTTC
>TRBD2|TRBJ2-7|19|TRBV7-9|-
CASSLRFEREGPSSYEQYF
TGTGCCAGCAGCTTAAGATTTGAGCGGGAGGGCCCCAGCTCCTACGAGCAGTACTTC
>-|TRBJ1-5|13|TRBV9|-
CASSVDFGQPQHF
TGTGCCAGCAGCGTAGACTTCGGTCAGCCCCAGCATTTT
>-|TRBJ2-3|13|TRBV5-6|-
CASSPPPSSTQYF
TGTGCCAGCAGCCCACCCCCATCTAGTACGCAGTATTTT
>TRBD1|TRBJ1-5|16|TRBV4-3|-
CASSRGWDAGGQPQHF
TGCGCCAGCAGCCGGGGTTGGGACGCAGGGGGTCAGCCCCAGCATTTT
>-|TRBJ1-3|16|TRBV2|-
CASSEDRLLSGNTIYF
TGTGCCAGCAGTGAAGACCGCCTACTCTCTGGAAACACCATATATTTT
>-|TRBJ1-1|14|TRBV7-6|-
CASSLQGIHTEAFF
TGTGCCAGCAGCCTACAGGGAATACACACTGAAGCTTTCTTT
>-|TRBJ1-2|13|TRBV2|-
CASSAQPRDGYTF
TGTGCCAGCAGCGCTCAACCCAGGGATGGCTACACCTTC
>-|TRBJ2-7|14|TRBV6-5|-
CASSYELRSYEQYF
TGTGCCAGCAGTTACGAGCTTCGGTCCTACGAGCAGTACTTC
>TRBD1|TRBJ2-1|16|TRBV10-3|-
CAISESGTGLINEQFF
TGTGCCATCAGTGAATCCGGGACAGGGCTAATTAATGAGCAGTTCTTC
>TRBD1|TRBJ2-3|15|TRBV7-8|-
CASSLTGVGTDTQYF
TGTGCCAGCAGTCTTACAGGGGTCGGCACAGATACGCAGTATTTT
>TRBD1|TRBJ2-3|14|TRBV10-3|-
CAITRDREADTQYF
TGTGCCATCACCAGGGACAGGGAGGCAGATACGCAGTATTTT
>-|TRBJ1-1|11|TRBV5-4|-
CACHSDTEAFF
TGTGCCTGCCATTCGGACACTGAAGCTTTCTTT
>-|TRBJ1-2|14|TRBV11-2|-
CASRPAGAVYGYTF
TGTGCCAGCCGACCGGCGGGGGCGGTCTATGGCTACACCTTC
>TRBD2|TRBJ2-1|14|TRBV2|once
CASSGTSGTAQQFF
TGTGCCAGCAGTGGGACTAGCGGGACGGCTCAGCAGTTCTTC
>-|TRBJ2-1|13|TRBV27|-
CASSLAAYNEQFF
TGTGCCAGCAGTTTAGCGGCCTACAATGAGCAGTTCTTC
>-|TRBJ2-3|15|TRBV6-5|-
CASSYAGPSTDTQYF
TGTGCCAGCAGTTACGCAGGCCCAAGCACAGATACGCAGTATTTT
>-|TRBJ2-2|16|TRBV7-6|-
CASSLQRTANTGELFF
TGTGCCAGCAGCTTACAGCGGACTGCGAACACCGGGGAGCTGTTTTTT
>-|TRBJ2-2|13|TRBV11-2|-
CASNKMNTGELFF
TGTGCCAGCAACAAGATGAACACCGGGGAGCTGTTTTTT
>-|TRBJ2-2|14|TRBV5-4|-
CASSLEGDTGELFF
TGTGCCAGCAGCTTGGAGGGGGACACCGGGGAGCTGTTTTTT
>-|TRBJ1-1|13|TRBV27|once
CASSLSPGTEAFF
TGTGCCAGCAGCCTAAGTCCGGGCACTGAAGCTTTCTTT
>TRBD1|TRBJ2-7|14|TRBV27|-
CASSLGQGYHEQYF
TGTGCCAGCAGTTTAGGACAGGGTTATCACGAGCAGTACTTC
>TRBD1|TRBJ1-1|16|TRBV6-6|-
CASTLSQGAGDTEAFF
TGTGCCAGCACCCTTTCACAGGGGGCGGGCGACACTGAAGCTTTCTTT
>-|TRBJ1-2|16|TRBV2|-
CASSRGGQGKVDGYTF
TGTGCCAGCAGTCGGGGGGGGCAGGGTAAGGTAGATGGCTACACCTTC